The T cell receptor beta chain under discussion was sequenced for a study of T cell repertoires in cytomegalovirus infection. Comments on this clonotype: The target antigen is unknown.

Findings and limits, study-wide: The ex vivo response was dominated by HLA-C-restricted CMV-specific TCR beta clonotypes.

This CDR3 has 12 amino acids. The germline CDR1 and CDR2 sequences are SGHTA and FQGNSA. V lost 3 bases, J lost 14 bases, and 11 bases lay in between. TCRdb called the reads again in MiXCR, with one record for every CDR3 protein. There are 550,000 to 850,000 distinct CDR3 sequences in the sample; approximately 33% occur only once, and 15% to 20% lies in the top ten. The rearrangement links TRBV7-2 to TRBJ1-6; D not certain. Sequencing used cultured PBMCs, obtained from culture after CMV antigen stimulation. The clonotype was recovered from a human donor in good health (CMV status not recorded). Some clones in this sample may be carry-over from other donors' samples. The CDR3 bases are TGTGCCAGCAGCTTCCCGTATGCTACCCTCCACTTT. Translating gives CASSFPYATLHF.